This T cell receptor beta chain originates from a study of shared clonotypes between healthy human individuals. Note on this clone: Its antigen is unidentified.

The method was immunoSEQ multiplex PCR; TCRdb's version includes in-frame clones alone and lacks a portion of them. The data show 760,000 or so clones, approximately 96% seen once. V shed 2 bases and J 6 bases; nucleotides not matched to a gene: 9. Germline V CDR1 and CDR2: MGHRA, YSYEKL. The CDR3 sequence is 15 residues long. General observations from the study: Sequencing depth was predicted to influence how clonotypes are shared among donors.

CD45RO-negative, CCR7-positively selected cells formed the naive CD8 fraction, excluding terminally differentiated effector memory CD45RA+ cells. The specimen was naive CD8+ T cells sorted from blood. The chain has TRBV4-1 and TRBJ2-7; 8 nucleotides align to TRBD2. This receptor was identified in a man between 25 and 39 years old in good health. The chain's CDR3 is CASSQYVGTRGEQYF. The CDR3 DNA reads as TGCGCCAGCAGCCAATACGTCGGGACTAGGGGCGAGCAGTACTTC.